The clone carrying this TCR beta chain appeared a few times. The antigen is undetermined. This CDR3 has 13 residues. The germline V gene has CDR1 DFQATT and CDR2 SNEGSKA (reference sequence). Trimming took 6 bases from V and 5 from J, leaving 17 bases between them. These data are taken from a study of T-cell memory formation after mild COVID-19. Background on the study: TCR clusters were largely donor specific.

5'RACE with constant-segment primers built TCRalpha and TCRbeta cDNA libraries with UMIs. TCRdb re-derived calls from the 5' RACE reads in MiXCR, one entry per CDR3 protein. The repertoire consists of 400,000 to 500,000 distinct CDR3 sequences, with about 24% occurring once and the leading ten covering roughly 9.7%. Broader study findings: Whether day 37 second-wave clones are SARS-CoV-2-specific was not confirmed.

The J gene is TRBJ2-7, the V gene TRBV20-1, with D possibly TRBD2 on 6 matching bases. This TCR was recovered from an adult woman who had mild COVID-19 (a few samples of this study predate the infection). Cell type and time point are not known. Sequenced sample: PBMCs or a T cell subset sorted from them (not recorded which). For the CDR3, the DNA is TGCAGTGCCACTATCGAGCCGGGGGACGAGCAGTACTTC. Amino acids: CSATIEPGDEQYF.